This T cell receptor beta chain was documented in a study of blood T cell repertoires in COVID-19. Data came from immunoSEQ multiplex PCR; TCRdb stores just in-frame clones and leaves some out. The table shows approximately 90,000 clones, with roughly 78% occurring only once. Per the germline V gene, CDR1 is SGHNT and CDR2 is YYREEE (reference sequence). This CDR3 is 15 amino acids long. Trimming removed 2 bases from V and 4 bases from J, with 13 bases in between. This receptor was identified in an elderly woman with acute or convalescent COVID-19. The chain recombines TRBV5-4 with TRBJ1-3; D is uncertain. The sequenced sample consisted of peripheral blood. CDR3 sequence: CASSFDVGSGNTIYF. The CDR3 DNA reads TGTGCCAGCAGCTTCGACGTGGGCTCGGGAAACACCATATATTTT.